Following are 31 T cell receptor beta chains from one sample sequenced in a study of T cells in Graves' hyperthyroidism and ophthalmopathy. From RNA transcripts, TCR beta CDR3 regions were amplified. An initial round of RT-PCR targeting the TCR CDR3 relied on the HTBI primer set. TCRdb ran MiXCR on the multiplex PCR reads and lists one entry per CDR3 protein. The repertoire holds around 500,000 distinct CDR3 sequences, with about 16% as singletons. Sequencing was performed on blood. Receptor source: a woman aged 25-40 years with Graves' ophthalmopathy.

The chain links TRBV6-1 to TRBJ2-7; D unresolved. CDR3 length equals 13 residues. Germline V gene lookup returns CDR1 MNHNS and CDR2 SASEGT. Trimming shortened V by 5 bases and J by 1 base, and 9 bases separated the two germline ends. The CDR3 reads CASSFVWSYEQYF. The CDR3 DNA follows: TGTGCCAGCAGTTTTGTGTGGTCCTACGAGCAGTACTTC.

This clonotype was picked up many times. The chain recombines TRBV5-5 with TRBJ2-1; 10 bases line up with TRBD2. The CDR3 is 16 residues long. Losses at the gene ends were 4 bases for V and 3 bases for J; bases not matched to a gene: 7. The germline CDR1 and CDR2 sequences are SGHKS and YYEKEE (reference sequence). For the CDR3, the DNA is TGTGCCAGCAGCATAACTAGCGGGGTTTACTACAATGAGCAGTTCTTC. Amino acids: CASSITSGVYYNEQFF. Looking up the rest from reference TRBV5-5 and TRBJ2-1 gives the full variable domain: DAGVTQSPTHLIKTRGQQVTLRCSPISGHKSVSWYQQVLGQGPQFIFQYYEKEERGRGNFPDRFSARQFPNYSSELNVNALLLGDSALYLCASSITSGVYYNEQFFGPGTRLTVL.

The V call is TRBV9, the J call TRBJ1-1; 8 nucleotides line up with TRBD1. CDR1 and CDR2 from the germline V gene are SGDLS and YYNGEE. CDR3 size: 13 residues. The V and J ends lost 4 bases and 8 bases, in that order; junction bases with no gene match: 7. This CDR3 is CASSSQGAGEAFF. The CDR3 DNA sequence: TGTGCCAGCAGCTCTCAGGGGGCCGGGGAAGCTTTCTTT.

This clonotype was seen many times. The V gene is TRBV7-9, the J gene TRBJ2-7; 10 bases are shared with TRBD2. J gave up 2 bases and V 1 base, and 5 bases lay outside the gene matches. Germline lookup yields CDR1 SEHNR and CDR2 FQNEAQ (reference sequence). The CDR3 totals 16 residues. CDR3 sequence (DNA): TGTGCCAGCAGCTTAGTCGGGCTAGCGGGAGCCTACGAGCAGTACTTC. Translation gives CASSLVGLAGAYEQYF.

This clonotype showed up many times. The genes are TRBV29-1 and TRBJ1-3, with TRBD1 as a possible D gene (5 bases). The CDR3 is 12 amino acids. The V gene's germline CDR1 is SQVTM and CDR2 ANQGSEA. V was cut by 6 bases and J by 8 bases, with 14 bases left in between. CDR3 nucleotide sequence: TGCAGCGTGCGCGTGACGGGGGACACCATATATTTT. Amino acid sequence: CSVRVTGDTIYF.

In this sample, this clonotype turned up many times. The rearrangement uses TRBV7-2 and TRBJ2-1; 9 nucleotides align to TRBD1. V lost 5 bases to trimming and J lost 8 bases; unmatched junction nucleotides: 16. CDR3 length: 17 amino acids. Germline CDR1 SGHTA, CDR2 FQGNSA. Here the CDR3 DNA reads TGTGCCAGCAGCAATCCACCAAGACAGGGGGTCTTAGATGAGCAGTTCTTC. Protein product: CASSNPPRQGVLDEQFF. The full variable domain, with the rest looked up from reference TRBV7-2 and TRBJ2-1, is GAGVSQSPSNKVTEKGKDVELRCDPISGHTALYWYRQSLGQGLEFLIYFQGNSAPDKSGLPSDRFSAERTGGSVSTLTIQRTQQEDSAVYLCASSNPPRQGVLDEQFFGPGTRLTVL.

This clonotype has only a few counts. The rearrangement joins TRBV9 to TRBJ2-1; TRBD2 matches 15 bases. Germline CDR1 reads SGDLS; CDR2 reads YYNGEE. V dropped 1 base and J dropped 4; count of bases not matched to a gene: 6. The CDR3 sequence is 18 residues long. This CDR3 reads CASSVRGLAGGKYNEQFF. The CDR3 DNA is TGTGCCAGCAGCGTACGCGGACTAGCGGGAGGGAAATACAATGAGCAGTTCTTC.

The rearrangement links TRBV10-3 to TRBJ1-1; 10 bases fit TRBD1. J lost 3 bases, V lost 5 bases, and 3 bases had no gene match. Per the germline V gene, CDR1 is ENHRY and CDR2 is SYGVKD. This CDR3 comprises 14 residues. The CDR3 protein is CAISPGQGDTEAFF. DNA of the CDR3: TGTGCCATCAGTCCCGGACAGGGGGACACTGAAGCTTTCTTT.

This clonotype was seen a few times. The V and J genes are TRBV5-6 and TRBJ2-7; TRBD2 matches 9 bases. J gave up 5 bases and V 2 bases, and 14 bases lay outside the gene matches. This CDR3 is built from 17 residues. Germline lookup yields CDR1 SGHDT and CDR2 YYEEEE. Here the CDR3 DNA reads TGTGCCAGCAGCTTCCCGCGGGAGGGCGGGAGGTGGAACGAGCAGTACTTC. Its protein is CASSFPREGGRWNEQYF.

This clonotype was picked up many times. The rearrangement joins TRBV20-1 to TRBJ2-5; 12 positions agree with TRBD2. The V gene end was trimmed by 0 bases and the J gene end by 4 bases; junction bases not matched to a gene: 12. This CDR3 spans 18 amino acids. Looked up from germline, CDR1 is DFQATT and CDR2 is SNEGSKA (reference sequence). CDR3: CSAREPRLAGVMGETQYF. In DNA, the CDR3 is TGCAGTGCTAGAGAACCGAGACTAGCGGGAGTTATGGGAGAGACCCAGTACTTC.

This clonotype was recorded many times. In DNA, the CDR3 is TGCAGTGCTAGCGATATTGGGTACGAGCAGTACTTC. Translating gives CSASDIGYEQYF. The rearrangement links TRBV20-1 to TRBJ2-7; no clear D. Germline CDR1 and CDR2: DFQATT and SNEGSKA (reference sequence). The CDR3 consists of 12 residues. V was cut by 3 bases and J by 4 bases, with 10 bases left in between.

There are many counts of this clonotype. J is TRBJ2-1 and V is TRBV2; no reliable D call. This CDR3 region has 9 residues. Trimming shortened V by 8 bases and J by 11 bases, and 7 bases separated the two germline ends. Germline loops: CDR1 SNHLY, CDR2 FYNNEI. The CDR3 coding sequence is TGTGCCAGCCGGTCACAGCAGTTCTTC. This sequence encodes CASRSQQFF.

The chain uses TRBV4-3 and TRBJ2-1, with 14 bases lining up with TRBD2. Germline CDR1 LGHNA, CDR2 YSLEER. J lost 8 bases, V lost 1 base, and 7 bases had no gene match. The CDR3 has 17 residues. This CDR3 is CASSQGSGTSGGYEQFF. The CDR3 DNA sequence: TGCGCCAGCAGCCAAGGGTCCGGGACTAGCGGGGGCTATGAGCAGTTCTTC.

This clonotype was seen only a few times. Here the CDR3 reads CASSPGTVTDTQYF. The CDR3 DNA follows: TGTGCCAGCAGCCCCGGGACTGTCACAGATACGCAGTATTTT. The chain uses TRBV7-6 and TRBJ2-3, with D perhaps TRBD2 (6 bases). The V end was cut by 5 bases, the J end by 2 bases, with 11 bases between. The germline V gene encodes CDR1 SGHVS and CDR2 FNYEAQ. The CDR3 contains 14 residues.

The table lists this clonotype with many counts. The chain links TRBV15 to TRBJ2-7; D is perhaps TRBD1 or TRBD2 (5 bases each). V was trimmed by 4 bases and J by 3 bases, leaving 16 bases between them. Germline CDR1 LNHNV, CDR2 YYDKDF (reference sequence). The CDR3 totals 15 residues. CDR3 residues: CATSISRDAHYEQYF. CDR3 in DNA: TGTGCCACCAGCATAAGCCGGGACGCCCACTACGAGCAGTACTTC.

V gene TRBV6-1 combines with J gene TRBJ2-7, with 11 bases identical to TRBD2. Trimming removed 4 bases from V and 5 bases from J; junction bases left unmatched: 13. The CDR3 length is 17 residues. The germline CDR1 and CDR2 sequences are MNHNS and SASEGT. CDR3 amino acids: CASSALGASGRRNEQYF. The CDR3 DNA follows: TGTGCCAGCAGTGCTTTGGGAGCTAGCGGGAGGAGGAACGAGCAGTACTTC.

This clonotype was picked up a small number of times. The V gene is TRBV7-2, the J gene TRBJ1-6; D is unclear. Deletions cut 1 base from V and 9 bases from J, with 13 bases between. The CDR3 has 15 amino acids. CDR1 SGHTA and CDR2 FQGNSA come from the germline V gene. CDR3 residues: CASSLELLGFSPLHF. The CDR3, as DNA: TGTGCCAGCAGCTTAGAACTTTTAGGGTTTTCACCCCTCCACTTT.

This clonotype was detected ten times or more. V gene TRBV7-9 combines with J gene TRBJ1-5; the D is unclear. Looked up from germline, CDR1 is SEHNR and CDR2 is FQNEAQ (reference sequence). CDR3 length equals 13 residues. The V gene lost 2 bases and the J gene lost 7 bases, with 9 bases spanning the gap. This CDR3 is CASSLFGVQPQHF. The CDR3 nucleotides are TGTGCCAGCAGCTTATTCGGGGTCCAGCCCCAGCATTTT.

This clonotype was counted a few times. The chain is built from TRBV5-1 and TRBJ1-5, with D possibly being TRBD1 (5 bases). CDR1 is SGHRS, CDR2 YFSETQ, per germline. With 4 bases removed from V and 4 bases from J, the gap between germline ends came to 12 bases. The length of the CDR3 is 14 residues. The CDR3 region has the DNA TGCGCCAGCAGCCCCTCCTCAGGGAATCAGCCCCAGCATTTT. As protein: CASSPSSGNQPQHF.

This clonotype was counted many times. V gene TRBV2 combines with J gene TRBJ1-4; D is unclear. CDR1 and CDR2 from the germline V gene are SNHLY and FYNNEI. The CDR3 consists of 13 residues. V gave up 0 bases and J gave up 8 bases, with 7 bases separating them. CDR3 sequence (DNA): TGTGCCAGCAGTGAAGCGCAGCTCGAAAAACTGTTTTTT. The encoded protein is CASSEAQLEKLFF.

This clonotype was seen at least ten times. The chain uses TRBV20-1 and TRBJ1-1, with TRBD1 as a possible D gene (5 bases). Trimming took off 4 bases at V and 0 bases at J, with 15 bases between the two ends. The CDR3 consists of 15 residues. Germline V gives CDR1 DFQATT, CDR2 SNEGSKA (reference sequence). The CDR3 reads CSATTGPHMNTEAFF. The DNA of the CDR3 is TGCAGTGCTACTACGGGGCCGCATATGAACACTGAAGCTTTCTTT.

The CDR3: CSGSPGQGNTGELFF. CDR3 sequence (DNA): TGCAGTGGTTCTCCGGGACAGGGGAACACCGGGGAGCTGTTTTTT. The chain links TRBV20-1 to TRBJ2-2, with 9 bases matching TRBD1. V lost 7 bases and J lost 1; bases outside the gene matches: 7. Germline CDR1 DFQATT, CDR2 SNEGSKA (reference sequence). This CDR3 region has 15 residues.

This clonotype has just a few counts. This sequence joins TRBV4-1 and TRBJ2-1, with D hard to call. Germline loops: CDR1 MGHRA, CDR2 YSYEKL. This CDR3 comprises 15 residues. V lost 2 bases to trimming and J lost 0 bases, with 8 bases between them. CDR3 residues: CASSQLYSSYNEQFF. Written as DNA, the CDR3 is TGCGCCAGCAGCCAACTTTACTCCTCCTACAATGAGCAGTTCTTC.

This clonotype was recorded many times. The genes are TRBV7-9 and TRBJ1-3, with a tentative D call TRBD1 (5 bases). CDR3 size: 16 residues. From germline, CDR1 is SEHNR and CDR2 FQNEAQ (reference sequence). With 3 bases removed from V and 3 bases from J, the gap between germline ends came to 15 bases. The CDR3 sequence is CASSFPGQVGGNTIYF. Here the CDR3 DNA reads TGTGCCAGCAGCTTCCCAGGGCAAGTCGGTGGAAACACCATATATTTT.

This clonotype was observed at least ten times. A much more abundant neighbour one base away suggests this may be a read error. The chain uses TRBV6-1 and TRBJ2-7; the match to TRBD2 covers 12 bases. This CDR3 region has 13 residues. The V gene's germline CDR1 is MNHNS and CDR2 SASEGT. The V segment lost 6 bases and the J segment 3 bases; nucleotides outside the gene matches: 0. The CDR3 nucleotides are TGTGCCAGCAGGACTAGCGGGAGCTACGAGCAGTACTTC. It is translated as CASRTSGSYEQYF.

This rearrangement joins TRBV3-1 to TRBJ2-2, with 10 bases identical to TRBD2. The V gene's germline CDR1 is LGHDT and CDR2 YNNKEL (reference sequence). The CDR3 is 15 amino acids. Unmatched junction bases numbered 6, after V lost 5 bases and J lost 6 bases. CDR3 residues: CASSESGRAPGELFF. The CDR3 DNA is TGTGCCAGCAGCGAGAGCGGGAGGGCCCCCGGGGAGCTGTTTTTT.

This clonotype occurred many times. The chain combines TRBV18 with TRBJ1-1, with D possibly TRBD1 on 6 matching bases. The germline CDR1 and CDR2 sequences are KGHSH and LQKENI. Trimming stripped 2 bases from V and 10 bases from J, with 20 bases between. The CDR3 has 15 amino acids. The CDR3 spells CASSPVIMGGEGAFF. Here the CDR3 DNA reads TGTGCCAGCTCACCAGTCATCATGGGGGGCGAAGGAGCTTTCTTT. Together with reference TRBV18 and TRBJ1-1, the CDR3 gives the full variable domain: NAGVMQNPRHLVRRRGQEARLRCSPMKGHSHVYWYRQLPEEGLKFMVYLQKENIIDESGMPKERFSAEFPKEGPSILRIQQVVRGDSAAYFCASSPVIMGGEGAFFGQGTRLTVV.

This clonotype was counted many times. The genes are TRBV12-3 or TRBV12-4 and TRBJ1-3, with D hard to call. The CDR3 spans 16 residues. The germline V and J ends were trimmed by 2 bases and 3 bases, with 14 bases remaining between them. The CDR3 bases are TGTGCCAGCAGTTTACTTCGGTCCCAGCTTGGAAACACCATATATTTT. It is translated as CASSLLRSQLGNTIYF.

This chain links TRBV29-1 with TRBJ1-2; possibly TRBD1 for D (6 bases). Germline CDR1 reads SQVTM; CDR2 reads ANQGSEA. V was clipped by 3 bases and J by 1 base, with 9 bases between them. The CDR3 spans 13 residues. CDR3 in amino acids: CSVEGGFNYGYTF. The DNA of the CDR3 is TGCAGCGTTGAGGGGGGCTTTAACTATGGCTACACCTTC.

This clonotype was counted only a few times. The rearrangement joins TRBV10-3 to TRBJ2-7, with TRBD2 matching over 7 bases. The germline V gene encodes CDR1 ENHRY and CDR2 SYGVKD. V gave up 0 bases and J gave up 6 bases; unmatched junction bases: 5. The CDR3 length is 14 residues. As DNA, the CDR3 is TGTGCCATCAGTGAGTCGTTAGCGGGCCGCGAGCAGTACTTC. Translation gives CAISESLAGREQYF.

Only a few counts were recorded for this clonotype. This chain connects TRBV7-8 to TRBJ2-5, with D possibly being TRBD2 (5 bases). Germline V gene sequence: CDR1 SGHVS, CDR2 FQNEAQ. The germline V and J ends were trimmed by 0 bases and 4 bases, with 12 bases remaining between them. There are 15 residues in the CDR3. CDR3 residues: CASSLAPSPRETQYF. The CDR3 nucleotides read TGTGCCAGCAGCTTAGCGCCTAGCCCCCGAGAGACCCAGTACTTC.